This is a list of T cell receptor beta chains from one sample in a study of T-cell memory formation after mild COVID-19. Via MiXCR, TCRdb re-called the 5' RACE reads, giving one row per CDR3 protein. Altogether about 190,000 distinct CDR3 sequences are present, approximately 20% being singletons, with the ten largest covering 2% to 3%. Sequenced: PBMCs or a T cell subset sorted from them (not recorded which). The receptors derive from an adult woman who had mild COVID-19 (a few samples of this study predate the infection). Cell type and time point are not known. CDR3s include the opening cysteine and the closing phenylalanine or tryptophan. D genes are given only for firm matches.

j_call | v_call | d_call | cdr3_aa
TRBJ2-4 | TRBV7-2 | TRBD2 | CASSPGRGTSGIQYF
TRBJ2-5 | TRBV14 | NA | CASSQGFGVGTQYF
TRBJ1-2 | TRBV5-1 | NA | CASSLDSLNPGYTF
TRBJ2-5 | TRBV12-3/TRBV12-4 | TRBD2 | CASRPTSGGKTQYF
TRBJ2-3 | TRBV19 | TRBD2 | CASSLGLAGDTDTQYF
TRBJ2-5 | TRBV5-4 | NA | CASSSGLSRETQYF
TRBJ2-7 | TRBV7-2 | TRBD2 | CASSLAGVNFEQYF
TRBJ1-5 | TRBV15 | NA | CATSRDKGFQPQHF
TRBJ2-7 | TRBV20-1 | TRBD1 | CSARDGQGSSYEQYF
TRBJ1-5 | TRBV12-3/TRBV12-4 | NA | CASSLQGSGQPQHF
TRBJ2-2 | TRBV24-1 | TRBD2 | CATSDPRTSGNTGELFF
TRBJ1-3 | TRBV20-1 | NA | CSARDRAGRNTIYF
TRBJ2-3 | TRBV27 | NA | CASSPWGLIGRSGQQGGDTQYF
TRBJ2-2 | TRBV14 | NA | CASSPGRGTGELFF
TRBJ1-1 | TRBV21-1 | NA | CASRDRGRLLNTEAFF
TRBJ1-3 | TRBV3-1 | TRBD1 | CASSQGVQGGAGNTIYF
TRBJ1-3 | TRBV3-1 | NA | CASSYFSGNTIYF
TRBJ2-7 | TRBV3-1 | NA | CASSLSEPYEQYF
TRBJ2-1 | TRBV20-1 | TRBD2 | CSARGTNLNDNEQFF
TRBJ1-4 | TRBV14 | TRBD1 | CASSQLTGQREEKLFF
TRBJ2-7 | TRBV7-9 | NA | CASSAYYEQYF
TRBJ2-3 | TRBV20-1 | NA | CSATWGSAGTDTQYF
TRBJ2-1 | TRBV18 | NA | CASSPGRQKGNEQFF
TRBJ1-4 | TRBV11-2 | NA | CASSLGLGLEKLFF
TRBJ2-6 | TRBV10-3 | TRBD1 | CAISDTGQASGANVLTF
TRBJ1-2 | TRBV20-1 | TRBD1 | CSAATGGRNGYTF
TRBJ2-2 | TRBV15 | NA | CAITRPTNTGELFF
TRBJ2-5 | TRBV5-1 | NA | CASSFMRDQETQYF
TRBJ2-5 | TRBV5-1 | NA | CASSDLGGQETQYF
TRBJ2-7 | TRBV20-1 | NA | CSADVRGIEQYF
TRBJ2-3 | TRBV19 | NA | CASSIGLSDTQYF
TRBJ2-1 | TRBV7-9 | NA | CASSLAGADEQFF
TRBJ2-5 | TRBV2 | TRBD2 | CASRSPGGAQYF
TRBJ2-2 | TRBV28 | TRBD1 | CASRGQGNTGELFF
TRBJ2-3 | TRBV4-3 | TRBD2 | CASKRVAGGDTQYF
TRBJ2-3 | TRBV12-3/TRBV12-4 | TRBD2 | CASSLASGGSTQYF
TRBJ1-5 | TRBV20-1 | NA | CSASKSNQPQHF
TRBJ1-6 | TRBV21-1 | NA | CASSPLTDQGTGSSPLHF
TRBJ1-5 | TRBV9 | NA | CASSGGQINQPQHF
TRBJ1-2 | TRBV29-1 | NA | CSARGSGYTF
TRBJ1-1 | TRBV2 | TRBD1 | CASRKDRLSEAFF
TRBJ1-1 | TRBV18 | NA | CASSPDRSTEAFF
TRBJ1-1 | TRBV7-8 | TRBD1 | CASSLAGQARGTEAFF
TRBJ1-6 | TRBV2 | NA | CASSEPRNGGSYNSPLHF
TRBJ1-2 | TRBV6-6 | NA | CASSSFRGDTQGRGYTF
TRBJ2-5 | TRBV19 | TRBD2 | CASRKSGGALETQYF
TRBJ2-2 | TRBV7-9 | NA | CASSFTVGELFF
TRBJ2-4 | TRBV7-9 | NA | CASSSRRAAPRENIQYF
TRBJ2-3 | TRBV5-1 | NA | CASSLGVAFTDTQYF